Presented here are 9 T cell receptor beta chains from one specimen sequenced in a study of T cell responses to AZD1222 COVID-19 vaccine. Libraries were prepared by immunoSEQ multiplex PCR; TCRdb keeps only in-frame clonotypes and omits some of them. The sample consists of 130,000 or so clones, more than 85% of them appearing once. This specimen was peripheral blood, taken 28 days after the second AZD1222 dose. These receptor sequences come from an adult who received the AZD1222 COVID-19 vaccine.

This clone was recorded only once. This sequence joins TRBV5-1 and TRBJ1-1; D is unclear. Per germline, CDR1 SGHRS and CDR2 YFSETQ. There are 14 residues in the CDR3. V was trimmed by 0 bases and J by 2 bases, leaving 8 bases between them. The CDR3 bases are TGCGCCAGCAGCTTGGCGGCGGAAAACACTGAAGCTTTCTTT. Its translation is CASSLAAENTEAFF.

J is TRBJ2-2 and V is TRBV24-1; D is ambiguous. Germline V gene data show CDR1 as KGHDR and CDR2 as SFDVKD. The V and J ends lost 10 bases and 5 bases respectively, with 13 bases between them. The CDR3 has 13 amino acids. The CDR3 DNA reads as TGTGCCACTGGGGTGGGAAGAACCGGGGAGCTGTTTTTT. Protein product: CATGVGRTGELFF.

CDR3 bases: TGTGCCAGCAGCATTCTAGGGATCCATAGCAATCAGCCCCAGCATTTT. It encodes CASSILGIHSNQPQHF. The chain couples TRBV21-1 to TRBJ1-5. TRBV21-1 is a recognized pseudogene. The CDR3 is 16 amino acids.

The chain is built from TRBV18 and TRBJ2-1; 7 nucleotides align to TRBD1. After removal of 6 bases from V and 10 bases from J, the junction contained 9 bases not matched to a gene. This CDR3 contains 13 residues. The germline V gene has CDR1 KGHSH and CDR2 LQKENI. The CDR3 protein is CASSPSSDREQFF. DNA for the CDR3: TGTGCCAGCTCGCCGAGTTCGGACAGGGAGCAGTTCTTC.

The V and J genes are TRBV12-3 or TRBV12-4 and TRBJ1-1; perhaps TRBD1 as D (5 bases). V was cut by 6 bases and J by 6 bases, with 11 bases left in between. This CDR3 comprises 12 residues. The CDR3 sequence is CASRGRGSEAFF. The CDR3 nucleotides read TGTGCCAGCAGAGGAAGGGGTTCTGAAGCTTTCTTT.

This clone has only one observation. This chain uses TRBV14 with TRBJ2-2; tentative D call: TRBD1 (6 bases). Per germline, CDR1 SGHDN and CDR2 FVKESK. The CDR3 consists of 15 residues. V shed 2 bases and J shed 1 base, with 8 bases lying between them. The CDR3 sequence: CASSQLGQNTGELFF. As DNA, the CDR3 is TGTGCCAGCAGCCAACTGGGACAGAACACCGGGGAGCTGTTTTTT.

This clone was recorded only once. This chain uses TRBV2 with TRBJ2-7; 8 bases map to TRBD1. From germline, CDR1 is SNHLY and CDR2 FYNNEI. The CDR3 runs to 14 residues. Trimming removed 5 bases from V and 2 bases from J; junction bases left unmatched: 5. This CDR3 reads CASSYGQGTYEQYV. DNA of the CDR3: TGTGCCAGCAGTTACGGACAGGGTACCTACGAGCAGTACGTC.

The V and J genes are TRBV18 and TRBJ2-3; D is unresolved. Germline V lookup: CDR1 KGHSH, CDR2 LQKENI. This CDR3 has 14 amino acids. Trimming cost V 2 bases and J 0 bases, with 6 bases left between them. The CDR3 nucleotides are TGTGCCAGCTCACCATGGCCCAGCACAGATACGCAGTATTTT. As protein: CASSPWPSTDTQYF.

This chain connects TRBV2 to TRBJ2-2; 10 bases line up with TRBD2. Per germline, CDR1 SNHLY and CDR2 FYNNEI. The V and J ends lost 7 bases and 6 bases, in that order; junction bases with no gene match: 2. This CDR3 has 13 residues. For the CDR3, the DNA is TGTGCCAGCAAGCGGGGGGGCGCCGGGGAGCTGTTTTTT. Protein product: CASKRGGAGELFF.